The 25 T cell receptor beta chains given below trace back to one sample, sequenced in a study of T cell clusters in autoimmune cytopenias. TRB rearrangements were amplified by touch-down multiplex PCR with mixed TRB-A/B primers. TCRdb re-called the multiplex PCR reads and catalogs CDR3 proteins one per entry, DNA excluded. This repertoire includes about 7,500 distinct CDR3 sequences. TRB was amplified from 250 ng of peripheral blood genomic DNA per sample. What was sequenced was peripheral blood. These receptors originate from a human donor with an autoimmune cytopenia or autoimmune hepatitis (not recorded which).

Judged by frequency, this clonotype is medium-sized. This chain uses TRBV6-1 with TRBJ2-3; TCRdb names TRBD1, which stays unverified in the absence of DNA. Germline-derived CDR1 and CDR2 are MNHNS and SASEGT. The CDR3 loop spans 16 amino acids. CDR3 residues: CASSASRGGPVDTQYF.

V gene TRBV7-9 combines with J gene TRBJ2-6; TCRdb designates TRBD2, a call that cannot be tested without DNA. This CDR3 contains 16 residues. Germline CDR1 is SEHNR and CDR2 is FQNEAQ (reference sequence). CDR3 loop: CASSPTRGTGANVLTF.

This clonotype is deemed medium-sized by its frequency. The rearrangement joins TRBV19 to TRBJ2-5; the TRBD1 assignment by TCRdb is unverifiable without DNA. CDR1 and CDR2 (germline): LNHDA, SQIVND (reference sequence). This CDR3 is built from 15 residues. CDR3 in amino acids: CASSMPTGTEETQYF.

This clonotype counts as medium-sized by frequency. The V call is TRBV18, the J call TRBJ2-5. Germline V gives CDR1 KGHSH, CDR2 LQKENI. The CDR3 runs 13 residues. This CDR3 reads CASSPSTQETQYF.

This clonotype is classed as medium-sized by frequency. This rearrangement joins TRBV19 to TRBJ2-2; lacking DNA, the TRBD1 call made by TCRdb goes unchecked. Looked up from germline, CDR1 is LNHDA and CDR2 is SQIVND (reference sequence). The CDR3 loop spans 14 amino acids. The CDR3 spells CATYQGYGTGELFF.

In terms of frequency, this clonotype is medium-sized. V and J are TRBV15 and TRBJ1-5; TCRdb lists TRBD1, though no DNA is available to test this call. The CDR3 extends over 15 amino acids. The germline CDR1 and CDR2 sequences are LNHNV and YYDKDF (reference sequence). This CDR3 reads CATSRVRGGGQPQHF.

The chain recombines TRBV19 with TRBJ2-5; no DNA is available, so the TRBD1 call from TCRdb remains unchecked. The CDR3 has 14 amino acids. Germline CDR1 and CDR2: LNHDA and SQIVND (reference sequence). CDR3: CASSHRGSQETQYF.

By frequency, this clonotype registers medium-sized. The genes are TRBV6-5 and TRBJ2-1. Germline assignment: CDR1 MNHEY and CDR2 SVGAGI. This CDR3 is built from 13 residues. CDR3 residues: CASSSRRFNEQFF.

The V gene is TRBV6-1, the J gene TRBJ2-2; TCRdb's assignment of TRBD2 cannot be checked, as there is no DNA. This CDR3 has 16 residues. Germline V gene sequence: CDR1 MNHNS, CDR2 SASEGT. CDR3 protein: CASSETSGGRGGELFF.

This clonotype is labeled medium-sized based on frequency. The CDR3: CASTNGGQPQHF. The genes are TRBV6-5 and TRBJ1-5; with no DNA, the TCRdb D assignment of TRBD1 cannot be verified. Germline V gene lookup returns CDR1 MNHEY and CDR2 SVGAGI. This CDR3 spans 12 amino acids.

By frequency, this clonotype is medium-sized. This chain joins TRBV6-6 and TRBJ2-2; no DNA is available, so the TRBD1 call from TCRdb remains unchecked. The CDR3 is 15 amino acids. The germline gives CDR1 MNHNY, CDR2 SVGAGI (reference sequence). Here the CDR3 reads CASSFPVQNTGELFF.

By frequency, this clonotype registers medium-sized. This sequence joins TRBV7-2 and TRBJ2-3; the TCRdb call, TRBD2, lacks DNA for checking. Germline loops: CDR1 SGHTA, CDR2 FQGNSA. There are 14 residues in the CDR3. CDR3 in amino acids: CASSLAVPSDTQYF.

Its frequency marks this clonotype as medium-sized. The chain recombines TRBV29-1 with TRBJ1-1. CDR1 is SQVTM and CDR2 is ANQGSEA in the germline V gene. The CDR3 length is 12 residues. The CDR3 sequence: CSVDSQTTEAFF.

The gene calls are TRBV4-2 and TRBJ2-1; TCRdb names TRBD1, which stays unverified in the absence of DNA. The CDR3 is made up of 15 amino acids. Germline CDR1 LGHNA, CDR2 YNFKEQ. The CDR3 reads CASAETGQGYNEQFF.

This clonotype is classed as medium-sized by frequency. The CDR3 sequence is CASTSGISGYTF. V and J are TRBV12-3 or TRBV12-4 and TRBJ1-2. The CDR3 length is 12 residues.

This clonotype is called medium-sized based on its frequency. The genes are TRBV29-1 and TRBJ2-5; the D call of TRBD1 rests on TCRdb alone, since no DNA is present to check it. The CDR3 spans 14 residues. From germline, CDR1 is SQVTM and CDR2 ANQGSEA. The CDR3 loop reads CSVENRGHQETQYF.

Measured by frequency, this clonotype is medium-sized (0.01 to 0.1%). The chain couples TRBV6-5 to TRBJ2-5; there is no DNA to check the TCRdb D call of TRBD1. This CDR3 contains 14 residues. Germline V CDR1 and CDR2: MNHEY, SVGAGI. The CDR3 is CASSYVGGRETQYF.

Judged by frequency, this clonotype is medium-sized. The chain is built from TRBV18 and TRBJ2-7; there is no DNA to check the TCRdb D call of TRBD2. Germline V lookup: CDR1 KGHSH, CDR2 LQKENI. The CDR3 consists of 16 residues. The CDR3 sequence: CASSPGQREGSYEQYF.

This clonotype is labeled medium-sized based on frequency. The CDR3 is CASSIAHGDTQYF. The V and J genes are TRBV19 and TRBJ2-3. The CDR3 contains 13 residues. The germline CDR1 and CDR2 sequences are LNHDA and SQIVND (reference sequence).

According to its frequency, this clonotype is medium-sized (0.01 to 0.1%). The rearrangement joins TRBV18 to TRBJ1-3. Germline V gives CDR1 KGHSH, CDR2 LQKENI. The CDR3 length is 16 residues. The CDR3 is CASSPKDTYSGNTIYF.

The chain has TRBV12-3 or TRBV12-4 and TRBJ1-4. The CDR3 runs 16 residues. CDR3 amino acids: CASRSFLQGGSEKLFF.

This clonotype is deemed medium-sized (0.01 to 0.1%) by its frequency. The chain employs TRBV5-4 and TRBJ2-1; TCRdb returns TRBD2, unconfirmable since there is no DNA. The germline V gene has CDR1 SGHNT and CDR2 YYREEE (reference sequence). The CDR3 consists of 16 residues. CDR3 amino acids: CASSLVATSGRDEQFF.

This clonotype is identified as medium-sized from frequency. The chain links TRBV6-5 to TRBJ1-6; TCRdb calls TRBD1, which cannot be checked without DNA. Germline V CDR1 and CDR2: MNHEY, SVGAGI. The CDR3 runs to 16 residues. Here the CDR3 reads CASSISGTGISSPLHF.

This clonotype registers medium-sized (0.01 to 0.1%) by frequency. V usage is TRBV29-1 and J usage is TRBJ1-1; TCRdb proposes TRBD1, but this gene call is untestable without DNA. The CDR3 loop spans 12 amino acids. The germline V gene has CDR1 SQVTM and CDR2 ANQGSEA. The CDR3 protein is CSVGQRNTEAFF.

The chain recombines TRBV5-1 with TRBJ2-1. The CDR3 spans 13 residues. Germline assignment: CDR1 SGHRS and CDR2 YFSETQ. This CDR3 reads CASRWRSYNEQFF.